These 7 T cell receptor beta chains share one sample of origin, sequenced in a study of T cell repertoires in cytomegalovirus infection. TCRdb analysed the reads with MiXCR anew, one entry per CDR3 protein. The repertoire holds some 590,000 distinct CDR3 sequences, with around two fifths as singletons. No antigen has been assigned to these receptors. The input for sequencing was cultured PBMCs, taken from culture after CMV antigen stimulation. These receptors all stem from a human donor in good health (CMV status not recorded). Some clones in this sample may be carry-over from other donors' samples.

This clonotype turned up a few times. The chain employs TRBV7-2 and TRBJ2-2; no firm D call. CDR1 and CDR2 from the germline V gene are SGHTA and FQGNSA. CDR3 size: 14 residues. Trimming took 2 bases from V and 1 from J, leaving 5 bases between them. The CDR3 sequence: CASSLIRNTGELFF. The CDR3 coding sequence is TGTGCCAGCAGCTTAATCCGGAACACCGGGGAGCTGTTTTTT.

The chain has TRBV15 and TRBJ2-2, with a tentative D call TRBD2 (6 bases). This CDR3 has 14 amino acids. Germline loops: CDR1 LNHNV, CDR2 YYDKDF (reference sequence). The V and J ends lost 5 bases and 1 base respectively, with 8 bases between them. The CDR3 loop reads CATSVAENTGELFF. Here the CDR3 DNA reads TGTGCCACCAGCGTAGCGGAGAACACCGGGGAGCTGTTTTTT. Full variable domain (rest looked up from reference TRBV15 and TRBJ2-2): DAMVIQNPRYQVTQFGKPVTLSCSQTLNHNVMYWYQQKSSQAPKLLFHYYDKDFNNEADTPDNFQSRRPNTSFCFLDIRSPGLGDTAMYLCATSVAENTGELFFGEGSRLTVL.

The chain links TRBV7-9 to TRBJ1-2, with D perhaps TRBD1 (5 bases). Germline lookup yields CDR1 SEHNR and CDR2 FQNEAQ (reference sequence). V lost 3 bases, J lost 8 bases, and 13 bases lay in between. CDR3 size: 13 residues. CDR3 bases: TGTGCCAGCAGCTTTAGAGGGGCGTTCGGCTACACCTTC. It translates to CASSFRGAFGYTF.

This clonotype has at least ten counts. The V and J genes are TRBV7-2 and TRBJ1-4; the D is unclear. Germline V CDR1 and CDR2: SGHTA, FQGNSA. This CDR3 has 13 residues. Trimming stripped 3 bases from V and 7 bases from J, with 9 bases between. CDR3 protein: CASSFREVEKLFF. DNA of the CDR3: TGTGCCAGCAGCTTCCGAGAGGTTGAAAAACTGTTTTTT.

The rearrangement joins TRBV14 to TRBJ1-2; 10 bases fit TRBD1. Trimming took 4 bases from V and 0 from J; bases not matched to a gene: 5. The germline V gene encodes CDR1 SGHDN and CDR2 FVKESK. The CDR3 contains 16 residues. CDR3 sequence (DNA): TGTGCCAGCAGCCGGGGACAGGGGACCACTAACTATGGCTACACCTTC. Protein sequence: CASSRGQGTTNYGYTF. Based on the CDR3 plus reference TRBV14 and TRBJ1-2, the full variable domain is EAGVTQFPSHSVIEKGQTVTLRCDPISGHDNLYWYRRVMGKEIKFLLHFVKESKQDESGMPNNRFLAERTGGTYSTLKVQPAELEDSGVYFCASSRGQGTTNYGYTFGSGTRLTVV.

This clonotype was seen only a few times. The V and J genes are TRBV7-6 and TRBJ2-3; TRBD2 aligns across 9 bases. This CDR3 spans 16 amino acids. Germline CDR1 is SGHVS and CDR2 is FNYEAQ. Losses at the gene ends were 5 bases for V and 0 bases for J; bases not matched to a gene: 6. The CDR3 DNA sequence: TGTGCCAGCAGCCCCCTAGCGGGAAGCAGCACAGATACGCAGTATTTT. Translating it yields CASSPLAGSSTDTQYF. The full variable domain, completed using reference TRBV7-6 and TRBJ2-3, is GAGVSQSPRYKVTKRGQDVALRCDPISGHVSLYWYRQALGQGPEFLTYFNYEAQQDKSGLPNDRFSAERPEGSISTLTIQRTEQRDSAMYRCASSPLAGSSTDTQYFGPGTRLTVL.

This clonotype came up many times. V usage is TRBV7-2 and J usage is TRBJ2-7, with D unresolved. Germline CDR1 SGHTA, CDR2 FQGNSA. The CDR3 sequence is 13 residues long. The V and J ends lost 2 bases and 0 bases respectively, with 5 bases between them. The CDR3: CASSLSSSYEQYF. Here the CDR3 DNA reads TGTGCCAGCAGCTTAAGTTCCTCCTACGAGCAGTACTTC.